This TCR beta chain was sequenced during a study of control samples from healthy donors and cancer patients. The CDR3 covers 12 residues. Deletions cut 1 base from V and 0 bases from J, with 0 bases between. Germline CDR1 is LNHNV and CDR2 is YYDKDF (reference sequence). The table lists this clone with a count of one. This table comes from immunoSEQ multiplex PCR, and its TCRdb copy is limited to in-frame clones, with some not included. Altogether about 55,000 clones are present, 95% to 97% being singletons, with the ten largest covering 1.5% to 2%. Sequencing was done on a sample of blood. This sequence originates from a woman in her twenties or thirties in good health. V usage is TRBV15 and J usage is TRBJ1-2; D is uncertain. CDR3 sequence: CATSRANYGYTF. As DNA, the CDR3 is TGTGCCACCAGCAGAGCTAACTATGGCTACACCTTC.